Listed below are T cell receptor beta chains from one sample, sequenced in a study of CD8+ T cells in alopecia areata. Produced via immunoSEQ multiplex PCR; TCRdb's table is partial and in-frame only. The top ten clones hold 3.5% to 5% of a sample with more than 200,000 clones, about three fifths of them seen once. This specimen was CD4+ T cells sorted from blood, taken at week 4, from a patient treated with tofacitinib. These TCRs come from a human donor with alopecia areata. Both conserved end residues are part of each CDR3. A D gene is named only where the DNA matches it firmly. Expanded clones get a size class; other rows say once, few or many, or leave the size out.

cdr3_nt cdr3_aa clone_size j_call d_call v_call
TGTGCCAGCAGTGAATACGTGCCCACTGCGGAGACCCAGTACTTC CASSEYVPTAETQYF few TRBJ2-5 . TRBV25-1
TGTGCCAGCGCCCGGGAGTTCCATAATTCACCCCTCCACTTT CASAREFHNSPLHF . TRBJ1-6 . TRBV27
TGTGCCAGCAGCTTAGACGGCGGGGGTAGCTCAGATACGCAGTATTTT CASSLDGGGSSDTQYF . TRBJ2-3 TRBD2 TRBV7-2
TGTGCCAGTAGCGCAACCGAATGGGGCTACACCTTC CASSATEWGYTF few TRBJ1-2 . TRBV19
TGTGCCAGCAGCTCTTCCGACCTACAAGAGACCCAGTACTTC CASSSSDLQETQYF few TRBJ2-5 . TRBV9
TGTGCCAGCAGCTTATCGCCGGGCACTGAAGCTTTCTTT CASSLSPGTEAFF . TRBJ1-1 . TRBV7-3
TGCAGCGTCCGGGGACAGGGGGCAGGGGAGCAGTACTTC CSVRGQGAGEQYF . TRBJ2-7 TRBD1 TRBV29-1
TGTGCCAGTACCGGGGGGACAGATTTTCAGCCCCAGCATTTT CASTGGTDFQPQHF many TRBJ1-5 TRBD1 TRBV19
TGTGCCAGCAGCGCGCGGGGGAGCTCCTATAATTCACCCCTCCACTTT CASSARGSSYNSPLHF . TRBJ1-6 . TRBV27
TGTGCCAGCAGCCAAGAGGGCGGGGGCCTAGGGGAGCAGTACTTC CASSQEGGGLGEQYF . TRBJ2-7 . TRBV4-2
TGTGCCAGCAGCGAGGACAGCACTGAAGCTTTCTTT CASSEDSTEAFF . TRBJ1-1 . TRBV9
TGTGCCAGCAGCTTAGATTATGGCTACGAGCAGTACTTC CASSLDYGYEQYF . TRBJ2-7 . TRBV7-2
TGTGCCAGCAGCCGACTAGCGGGGGGCCGGGAGGAGCAGTTCTTC CASSRLAGGREEQFF few TRBJ2-1 TRBD2 TRBV2
TGCAGAGGGGTGGGGGGCCACGAGCAGTACTTC CRGVGGHEQYF . TRBJ2-7 . TRBV20-1
TGCAGCGTCGAGGAGGGGGGGCGCGGTGGCTACACCTTC CSVEEGGRGGYTF few TRBJ1-2 . TRBV29-1
TGTGCCAGCTCACAAGAGACCCAGTACTTC CASSQETQYF few TRBJ2-5 . TRBV18
TGTGCCAGCAGTTATTTCGGAGGGGAAGAGACCCAGTACTTC CASSYFGGEETQYF . TRBJ2-5 . TRBV6-5
TGTGCCAGCAGGGACGGGTTCTATGGCTACACCTTC CASRDGFYGYTF few TRBJ1-2 . TRBV6-6
TGTGCCATCAGGAACTCCTACGAGCAGTACTTC CAIRNSYEQYF . TRBJ2-7 . TRBV10-3
TGTGCCTGGGGACAGGGGGACTATGGCTACACCTTC CAWGQGDYGYTF . TRBJ1-2 TRBD1 TRBV30
TGTGCCAGTAACGAACGTGGAAACACCATATATTTT CASNERGNTIYF few TRBJ1-3 . TRBV19
TGTGCCAGCAGCCAAGATCTGCTGAGGACAGGGCTCTACAATGAGCAGTTCTTC CASSQDLLRTGLYNEQFF . TRBJ2-1 TRBD1 TRBV4-2
TGTGCCAGCAGATCTCCCACTGGAGATACGCAGTATTTT CASRSPTGDTQYF . TRBJ2-3 . TRBV6-5
TGCGCCAGCAGCCCCCGGGACAGACCCACTGAAGCTTTCTTT CASSPRDRPTEAFF . TRBJ1-1 TRBD1 TRBV5-1
TGTGCCAGCAGCTTACGTGGGACGGATCTCTACGAGCAGTACTTC CASSLRGTDLYEQYF . TRBJ2-7 . TRBV11-1
TGCGCCAGCAGCCAAGATCCGGGACTAGGACTGGAGACCCAGTACTTC CASSQDPGLGLETQYF . TRBJ2-5 TRBD2 TRBV4-3
TGTGCCAGCAGCTTAACCGTGGATGGCTACACCTTC CASSLTVDGYTF once TRBJ1-2 . TRBV5-6
TGTGCCTGGAGTGGTGGGGACACCTTCACCGGGGAGCTGTTTTTT CAWSGGDTFTGELFF . TRBJ2-2 . TRBV30
TGTGCCATCAGTGAGTCGCGAGGGGGCTCCTACGAGCAGTACTTC CAISESRGGSYEQYF few TRBJ2-7 . TRBV10-3
TGTGCCTGGAGGGAACAGCTAAATTCACCCCTCCACTTT CAWREQLNSPLHF . TRBJ1-6 . TRBV30
TGCGCCAGCAGCCAAGAAGGTCAAGGGGGCAATCAGCCCCAGCATTTT CASSQEGQGGNQPQHF . TRBJ1-5 . TRBV4-1
TGCAGCGTTGCAGGAACTGAAGCTTTCTTT CSVAGTEAFF . TRBJ1-1 . TRBV29-1
TGTGCCAGCAGCCGGGAAGGGCGATCCTACGAGCAGTACTTC CASSREGRSYEQYF . TRBJ2-7 . TRBV7-8
TGTGCCAGCAGCTTGTTCAGGGGGCAAGAGACCCAGTACTTC CASSLFRGQETQYF . TRBJ2-5 TRBD1 TRBV5-4
TGTGCCAGCAGCGACGCACCTACAGGGGAGGCTGAAGCTTTCTTT CASSDAPTGEAEAFF . TRBJ1-1 TRBD1 TRBV25-1
TGTGCCACCAGCAGCGACATAGGGGGCGGCTACACCTTC CATSSDIGGGYTF . TRBJ1-2 TRBD1 TRBV15
TGCAGCGTAGGGACCTTAGCCAAAAACATTCAGTACTTC CSVGTLAKNIQYF . TRBJ2-4 . TRBV29-1
TGTGCCAGCAGTGAGGGAGGGGTTCAGCCCCAGCATTTT CASSEGGVQPQHF . TRBJ1-5 . TRBV2
TGCAGCGTAGGTAGTAGCAATCAGCCCCAGCATTTT CSVGSSNQPQHF . TRBJ1-5 . TRBV29-1
TGTGCCAGCAGCTTTGAGGGACAATCCTACTACGAGCAGTACTTC CASSFEGQSYYEQYF . TRBJ2-7 . TRBV5-4
TGTGCCAGCAGTGACGTAGATACGCAGTATTTT CASSDVDTQYF once TRBJ2-3 . TRBV2